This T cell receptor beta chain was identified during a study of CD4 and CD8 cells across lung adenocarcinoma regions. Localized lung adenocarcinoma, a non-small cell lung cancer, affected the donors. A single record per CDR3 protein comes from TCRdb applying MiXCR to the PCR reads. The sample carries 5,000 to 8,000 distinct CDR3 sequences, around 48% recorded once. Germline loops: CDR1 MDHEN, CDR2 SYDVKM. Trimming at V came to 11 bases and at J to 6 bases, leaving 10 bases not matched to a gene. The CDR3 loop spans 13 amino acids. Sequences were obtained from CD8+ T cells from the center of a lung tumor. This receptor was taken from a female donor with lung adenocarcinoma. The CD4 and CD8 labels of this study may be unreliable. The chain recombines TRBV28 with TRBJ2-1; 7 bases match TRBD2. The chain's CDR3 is CAAGLVLPNEQFF. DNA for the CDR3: TGTGCCGCCGGACTAGTCTTACCCAATGAGCAGTTCTTC.